The 32 T cell receptor beta chains in this list originate from one sample, sequenced in a study of type 1 regulatory T cells. TCRdb re-derived calls from the reads in MiXCR, one entry per CDR3 protein. The table includes approximately 97,000 distinct CDR3 sequences, roughly 28% detected once. The sequenced sample was CD4+ T cells, either the whole sample or a sorted fraction (not recorded which). The receptors originated from a human donor in good health.

This chain connects TRBV7-9 to TRBJ1-6; D is ambiguous. With 0 bases removed from V and 2 bases from J, the gap between germline ends came to 2 bases. Germline CDR1 reads SEHNR; CDR2 reads FQNEAQ (reference sequence). The CDR3 has 14 amino acids. The CDR3 sequence is CASSLATYNSPLHF. In nucleotides, the CDR3 is TGTGCCAGCAGCTTAGCGACCTATAATTCACCCCTCCACTTT.

This clonotype has only a few counts. The V call is TRBV7-8, the J call TRBJ2-5; D gene ambiguous. The ends were cut back, 4 bases at V and 1 base at J, with 16 bases in the middle. This CDR3 is built from 16 residues. The germline V gene encodes CDR1 SGHVS and CDR2 FQNEAQ. Written as DNA, the CDR3 is TGTGCCAGCAGCTATGAAACGGGTCAGGCCCAAGAGACCCAGTACTTC. It codes for CASSYETGQAQETQYF. The complete variable domain, with remaining parts taken from reference TRBV7-8 and TRBJ2-5, reads GAGVSQSPRYKVAKRGQDVALRCDPISGHVSLFWYQQALGQGPEFLTYFQNEAQLDKSGLPSDRFFAERPEGSVSTLKIQRTQQEDSAVYLCASSYETGQAQETQYFGPGTRLLVL.

This clonotype was counted at least ten times. The chain joins TRBV12-3 or TRBV12-4 to TRBJ2-7; 7 bases match TRBD1. The V and J ends lost 7 bases and 4 bases, in that order; junction bases with no gene match: 4. The CDR3 sequence is 12 residues long. The CDR3 DNA reads TGTGCCAGCATCGGGACAGAGTACGAGCAGTACTTC. Its translation is CASIGTEYEQYF.

This clonotype was counted only a few times. This sequence joins TRBV15 and TRBJ2-2; D is unclear. Germline V gives CDR1 LNHNV, CDR2 YYDKDF (reference sequence). Trimming shortened V by 5 bases and J by 2 bases, and 6 bases separated the two germline ends. This CDR3 contains 13 residues. Here the CDR3 DNA reads TGTGCCACCAGCCAGAGAAACACCGGGGAGCTGTTTTTT. Amino acids: CATSQRNTGELFF.

This clonotype was seen a few times. The rearrangement links TRBV7-9 to TRBJ1-5; no clear D gene. Germline-derived CDR1 and CDR2 are SEHNR and FQNEAQ (reference sequence). V shed 3 bases and J shed 0 bases, with 12 bases lying between them. The CDR3 consists of 16 residues. The CDR3 coding sequence is TGTGCCAGCAGCTTGAACCCTCCGAATAGCAATCAGCCCCAGCATTTT. Its protein product is CASSLNPPNSNQPQHF.

This clonotype was seen a few times. V is TRBV5-1 and J is TRBJ2-3, with TRBD2 matching 8 bases. This CDR3 comprises 15 residues. V gave up 4 bases and J gave up 3 bases; unmatched junction bases: 7. The germline V gene has CDR1 SGHRS and CDR2 YFSETQ. CDR3 region: CASSEAGDRTDTQYF. CDR3 sequence (DNA): TGCGCCAGCAGCGAAGCGGGAGATCGAACAGATACGCAGTATTTT.

This chain connects TRBV3-1 to TRBJ1-1; D gene ambiguous. CDR1 LGHDT and CDR2 YNNKEL come from the germline V gene (reference sequence). This CDR3 region has 18 residues. Trimming took off 0 bases at V and 1 base at J, with 18 bases between the two ends. CDR3 in DNA: TGTGCCAGCAGCCAAGAGCGACCGGTGTTGGCAGGGAACACTGAAGCTTTCTTT. This gives the protein CASSQERPVLAGNTEAFF.

The CDR3 DNA is TGTGCCAGCTCACCACCGAATGGGGAGCAGTCCTACGAGCAGTACTTC. Translated: CASSPPNGEQSYEQYF. The chain is built from TRBV18 and TRBJ2-7; the D gene is possibly TRBD2 (5 bases). The CDR3 extends over 16 amino acids. Germline assignment: CDR1 KGHSH and CDR2 LQKENI. Deletions cut 0 bases from V and 1 base from J, with 13 bases between.

The rearrangement links TRBV20-1 to TRBJ1-2; 11 bases are shared with TRBD1. The CDR3 has 17 amino acids. Germline CDR1 is DFQATT and CDR2 is SNEGSKA (reference sequence). The V segment lost 0 bases and the J segment 4 bases; nucleotides outside the gene matches: 10. In DNA, the CDR3 is TGCAGTGCTAGAGAACCGGGACAGGGGGGAATTTTCTATGGCTACACCTTC. Translation gives CSAREPGQGGIFYGYTF.

This clonotype was found a few times. This sequence joins TRBV10-3 and TRBJ2-1; TRBD2 matches 10 bases. The CDR3 is 15 residues long. Losses at the gene ends were 0 bases for V and 8 bases for J; bases not matched to a gene: 4. Per the germline V gene, CDR1 is ENHRY and CDR2 is SYGVKD. CDR3 in amino acids: CAISESASGSDEQFF. CDR3 DNA sequence: TGTGCCATCAGTGAGTCGGCTAGCGGGAGTGATGAGCAGTTCTTC.

This rearrangement joins TRBV11-2 to TRBJ2-3, with D unclear. V was pared by 0 bases and J by 0 bases, with 7 bases between. This CDR3 has 15 amino acids. Germline CDR1 and CDR2: SGHAT and FQNNGV. Written as DNA, the CDR3 is TGTGCCAGCAGCTTAGAAGGAGCCAGCACAGATACGCAGTATTTT. Translation gives CASSLEGASTDTQYF.

V is TRBV18 and J is TRBJ2-3; a possible D gene is TRBD2 (7 bases). Germline V CDR1 and CDR2: KGHSH, LQKENI. V lost 6 bases and J lost 1, with 14 bases in between. The CDR3 length is 15 residues. CDR3 loop: CASSLLRGRTDTQYF. The CDR3 nucleotides read TGTGCCAGCTCCCTTTTGCGGGGGCGCACAGATACGCAGTATTTT.

V is TRBV20-1 and J is TRBJ2-5; the match to TRBD1 covers 7 bases. Germline V gene data show CDR1 as DFQATT and CDR2 as SNEGSKA (reference sequence). The CDR3 is 12 amino acids. V shed 8 bases, J shed 5 bases, and the junction held 8 bases outside the gene matches. The CDR3 region is CSPGDSVETQYF. The CDR3 DNA sequence: TGCAGTCCAGGGGACAGCGTTGAGACCCAGTACTTC.

This clonotype has only a few counts. The chain uses TRBV6-9 and TRBJ2-1; D is unclear. In germline, CDR1 is MNHGY, CDR2 SVAAGI. The CDR3 loop spans 13 amino acids. The V and J ends lost 11 bases and 0 bases respectively, with 11 bases between them. The CDR3 reads CAGPRSSYNEQFF. The CDR3 nucleotides are TGTGCCGGTCCCCGGAGCTCCTACAATGAGCAGTTCTTC.

The V gene is TRBV12-5, the J gene TRBJ1-1, with a tentative D call TRBD1 (5 bases). The CDR3 is 14 amino acids. Trimming shortened V by 2 bases and J by 8 bases, and 15 bases separated the two germline ends. Germline-derived CDR1 and CDR2 are LGHNT and FRNRAP. The CDR3 protein is CASGLSNGGVEAFF. CDR3 in DNA: TGTGCTAGTGGTTTGTCAAACGGAGGGGTAGAAGCTTTCTTT.

This clonotype was recorded a few times. The rearrangement uses TRBV20-1 and TRBJ2-7; D not resolved. Germline V lookup: CDR1 DFQATT, CDR2 SNEGSKA (reference sequence). V was trimmed by 3 bases and J by 1 base, leaving 7 bases between them. CDR3 size: 12 residues. The DNA of the CDR3 is TGCAGTGCTAGGAGTAATTCCTACGAGCAGTACTTC. This translates into CSARSNSYEQYF.

The CDR3 DNA is TGCAGCGTTAGCAGGGGGAGGGAGACCCAGTACTTC. As protein: CSVSRGRETQYF. The V and J genes are TRBV29-1 and TRBJ2-5; tentatively, D is TRBD1 (7 bases). Germline loops: CDR1 SQVTM, CDR2 ANQGSEA. This CDR3 comprises 12 residues. V was pared by 5 bases and J by 5 bases, with 12 bases between.

This clonotype was counted many times. V usage is TRBV7-3 and J usage is TRBJ2-1, with 11 bases fitting TRBD2. The CDR3 extends over 14 amino acids. The J segment lost 9 bases and the V segment lost 5 bases, leaving 6 bases of the junction unmatched. Germline V gene data show CDR1 as SGHTA and CDR2 as FQGTGA. In DNA, the CDR3 is TGTGCCAGCAGCACGACTAGCGGGATCGGTGAGCAGTTCTTC. Protein product: CASSTTSGIGEQFF.

The V gene is TRBV5-1, the J gene TRBJ2-7; 9 bases map to TRBD1. The CDR3 length is 14 residues. The ends lost 4 bases at V and 7 bases at J; junction bases unmatched: 9. Germline loops: CDR1 SGHRS, CDR2 YFSETQ. The CDR3 DNA reads as TGCGCCAGCAGCGCCGGACAGGGGACGAGGGAGCAGTACTTC. This gives the protein CASSAGQGTREQYF.

This chain uses TRBV11-2 with TRBJ2-1; D may be TRBD1 (6 bases). CDR1 is SGHAT, CDR2 FQNNGV, per germline. This CDR3 spans 15 amino acids. V lost 1 base and J 8 bases, leaving 15 bases between the germline ends. The CDR3 here is CASSLGSGADDEQFF. CDR3 in DNA: TGTGCCAGCAGCTTAGGGTCAGGGGCCGACGATGAGCAGTTCTTC. Looking up the rest from reference TRBV11-2 and TRBJ2-1 gives the full variable domain: EAGVAQSPRYKIIEKRQSVAFWCNPISGHATLYWYQQILGQGPKLLIQFQNNGVVDDSQLPKDRFSAERLKGVDSTLKIQPAKLEDSAVYLCASSLGSGADDEQFFGPGTRLTVL.

The chain employs TRBV2 and TRBJ1-3; D may be TRBD1 (6 bases). The ends were cut back, 3 bases at V and 4 bases at J, with 16 bases in the middle. CDR1 SNHLY and CDR2 FYNNEI come from the germline V gene. The length of the CDR3 is 16 residues. The CDR3 region is CASSEKHPGGGNTIYF. The CDR3 DNA reads TGTGCCAGCAGTGAGAAACACCCTGGGGGCGGAAACACCATATATTTT.

This rearrangement joins TRBV5-1 to TRBJ2-7; 7 bases align to TRBD2. The germline gives CDR1 SGHRS, CDR2 YFSETQ. The CDR3 runs 17 residues. The ends lost 0 bases at V and 0 bases at J; junction bases unmatched: 9. The CDR3 DNA is TGCGCCAGCAGCTTGGCCGGGCAGCGGGGAAACTCCTACGAGCAGTACTTC. This codes for CASSLAGQRGNSYEQYF.

V is TRBV20-1 and J is TRBJ2-2; D perhaps matches TRBD2 (5 bases). Trimming pared 1 base from V and 3 bases from J, leaving 9 bases between. Germline values: CDR1 DFQATT, CDR2 SNEGSKA (reference sequence). The CDR3 sequence is 14 residues long. The CDR3 reads CSARVSGDTGELFF. In DNA form, the CDR3 reads TGCAGTGCTAGAGTGTCCGGGGACACCGGGGAGCTGTTTTTT.

The J gene is TRBJ2-2, the V gene TRBV5-4, with 7 bases that match TRBD1. The junction had 3 bases not matched to a gene; V was cut back by 0 bases and J by 1 base. This CDR3 comprises 16 residues. The germline V gene has CDR1 SGHNT and CDR2 YYREEE (reference sequence). The CDR3 region is CASSLVRGRNTGELFF. CDR3 coding DNA: TGTGCCAGCAGCTTGGTGAGGGGGCGGAACACCGGGGAGCTGTTTTTT.

This clonotype came up a few times. V usage is TRBV3-1 and J usage is TRBJ2-5, with D perhaps matching TRBD2 (7 bases). Per the germline V gene, CDR1 is LGHDT and CDR2 is YNNKEL (reference sequence). V shed 5 bases and J shed 5 bases, with 9 bases lying between them. The CDR3 has 12 amino acids. CDR3 in DNA: TGTGCCAGCAGCGGGGGGGCGGAGACCCAGTACTTC. As protein: CASSGGAETQYF.

The chain uses TRBV9 and TRBJ1-1, with D possibly TRBD1 on 5 matching bases. The CDR3 is 16 residues long. The germline V gene has CDR1 SGDLS and CDR2 YYNGEE. V was cut by 0 bases and J by 2 bases, with 14 bases left in between. CDR3 DNA: TGTGCCAGCAGCGTAGTCGGTGACAGCCCAAACACTGAAGCTTTCTTT. Amino acid sequence: CASSVVGDSPNTEAFF.

This clonotype was picked up a small number of times. V and J are TRBV28 and TRBJ1-5, with D hard to call. The CDR3 spans 12 residues. Trimming stripped 6 bases from V and 7 bases from J, with 10 bases between. CDR1 MDHEN and CDR2 SYDVKM come from the germline V gene. In nucleotides, the CDR3 is TGTGCCAGCAGCTCAGGTAACCAGCCCCAGCATTTT. Translation: CASSSGNQPQHF.

This clonotype was observed a few times. This sequence joins TRBV7-2 and TRBJ1-4; D is unclear. The V end was cut by 2 bases, the J end by 2 bases, with 12 bases between. Germline CDR1 reads SGHTA; CDR2 reads FQGNSA. The CDR3 length is 16 residues. CDR3 amino acids: CASSLSSGRTNEKLFF. The CDR3 DNA follows: TGTGCCAGCAGCTTAAGTTCGGGCCGGACTAATGAAAAACTGTTTTTT.

This clonotype was counted between two and nine times. The J gene is TRBJ2-7, the V gene TRBV30, with no clear D. The CDR3 runs to 11 residues. V was trimmed by 1 base and J by 3 bases, leaving 4 bases between them. Germline V gene lookup returns CDR1 GTSNPN and CDR2 SVGIG (reference sequence). CDR3 protein: CAWSDGYEQYF. The CDR3 DNA sequence: TGTGCCTGGAGTGACGGCTACGAGCAGTACTTC.

This sequence joins TRBV7-8 and TRBJ2-1, with 8 bases identical to TRBD2. Germline V CDR1 and CDR2: SGHVS, FQNEAQ. V lost 3 bases, J lost 7 bases, and 8 bases stayed unmatched. The CDR3 runs 15 residues. CDR3 in DNA: TGTGCCAGCAGCTTCTGGAGCGGGAGTGGTAATGAGCAGTTCTTC. It is translated as CASSFWSGSGNEQFF.

V gene TRBV7-2 combines with J gene TRBJ2-5; no reliable D call. The CDR3 runs 14 residues. Germline CDR1 SGHTA, CDR2 FQGNSA. Trimming cost V 5 bases and J 6 bases, with 16 bases left between them. DNA of the CDR3: TGTGCCAGCAGCCCCACCGGCGAGCGTCAGACCCAGTACTTC. Residues: CASSPTGERQTQYF.

In the case of this clonotype: This likely comes from a read error, as the CDR3 has no conserved phenylalanine or tryptophan at its end. The gene calls are TRBV19 and TRBJ2-1, with a possible D match to TRBD2 (6 bases). The CDR3 spans 14 residues. Trimming pared 7 bases from V and 8 bases from J, leaving 18 bases between. Germline V gene sequence: CDR1 LNHDA, CDR2 SQIVND (reference sequence). CDR3 in amino acids: CASTRAGLPHEQFY. CDR3 bases: TGTGCCAGTACCCGCGCGGGACTCCCCCATGAGCAGTTCTAC.